Presented here are 24 T cell receptor beta chains from one specimen sequenced in a study of post-analysis software for immune sequencing data. Researchers reported that TCR beta cDNA libraries carried unique molecular identifiers. TCRdb reprocessed the PCR reads with MiXCR, giving one entry per CDR3 protein. The table shows 150,000 to 200,000 distinct CDR3 sequences, with 30% to 45% occurring only once. Specimen: blood, collected after autologous hematopoietic stem cell transplantation. The receptors stem from a girl aged 5-17 years with multiple sclerosis.

DNA for the CDR3: TGTGCCACCAGTTCCTCAATGGGGGCAGATACGCAGTATTTT. It encodes CATSSSMGADTQYF. The rearrangement uses TRBV15 and TRBJ2-3, with D tentatively TRBD1 or TRBD2 (5 bases each). V was cut by 6 bases and J by 4 bases, with 14 bases left in between. The CDR3 totals 14 residues. Germline V CDR1 and CDR2: LNHNV, YYDKDF (reference sequence).

This clonotype showed up just a few times. The chain recombines TRBV28 with TRBJ2-1; 7 bases fit TRBD2. This CDR3 is built from 12 residues. CDR1 and CDR2 (germline): MDHEN, SYDVKM. The J segment lost 9 bases and the V segment lost 3 bases, leaving 2 bases of the junction unmatched. CDR3 sequence reads: CASSFWGGEQFF. The DNA for the CDR3 is TGTGCCAGCAGTTTTTGGGGGGGTGAGCAGTTCTTC. Full variable domain (missing parts from reference TRBV28 and TRBJ2-1): DVKVTQSSRYLVKRTGEKVFLECVQDMDHENMFWYRQDPGLGLRLIYFSYDVKMKEKGDIPEGYSVSREKKERFSLILESASTNQTSMYLCASSFWGGEQFFGPGTRLTVL.

This clonotype was found a few times. The chain has TRBV12-3 or TRBV12-4 and TRBJ2-7; TRBD1 aligns across 7 bases. V dropped 2 bases and J dropped 2; count of bases not matched to a gene: 3. The CDR3 loop spans 14 amino acids. The CDR3 DNA reads TGTGCCAGCAGTTTATCGGGACAGACCTACGAGCAGTACTTC. The encoded protein is CASSLSGQTYEQYF.

The rearrangement joins TRBV6-2 or TRBV6-3 to TRBJ2-4; tentatively, D is TRBD1 (5 bases). CDR3 length: 14 amino acids. From germline, CDR1 is MNHEY and CDR2 SVGEGT. Deletions cut 2 bases from V and 13 bases from J, with 18 bases between. The CDR3 DNA follows: TGTGCCAGCAGTTACCCCGACAGCCTTTCTGTGCAGTACTTC. Protein: CASSYPDSLSVQYF.

The sample holds one count of this clonotype. This sequence joins TRBV25-1 and TRBJ1-2, with a weak D call TRBD1 (6 bases). The V gene lost 4 bases and the J gene lost 8 bases, with 11 bases spanning the gap. Per the germline V gene, CDR1 is MGHDK and CDR2 is SYGVNS. CDR3 length: 12 amino acids. CDR3 protein: CASSAQGIGYTF. The CDR3 DNA reads TGTGCCAGCAGTGCCCAGGGGATCGGCTACACCTTC.

This rearrangement joins TRBV20-1 to TRBJ2-7; 9 nucleotides agree with TRBD1. The V segment lost 1 base and the J segment 3 bases; nucleotides outside the gene matches: 7. Germline V lookup: CDR1 DFQATT, CDR2 SNEGSKA (reference sequence). The CDR3 loop spans 15 amino acids. CDR3 in amino acids: CSARADRGEGYEQYF. CDR3 nucleotide sequence: TGCAGTGCTAGAGCCGACAGGGGGGAGGGCTACGAGCAGTACTTC.

V is TRBV25-1 and J is TRBJ2-1, with a tentative D call TRBD1 (6 bases). Trimming removed 5 bases at V and 0 bases at J, with 14 bases between. Germline V gives CDR1 MGHDK, CDR2 SYGVNS. CDR3 size: 16 residues. CDR3 bases: TGTGCCAGCAGTCTATGGACAGTCAGCTCCTACAATGAGCAGTTCTTC. Translating gives CASSLWTVSSYNEQFF.

The CDR3, as DNA: TGTGCCAGCAGCCGCGGGGGGTTGGGATACGAGCAGTACTTC. Translation: CASSRGGLGYEQYF. The V and J genes are TRBV5-5 and TRBJ2-5; TRBD2 matches at 8 bases. Matching the DNA end better, TRBJ2-7 makes the J call doubtful. Germline lookup yields CDR1 SGHKS and CDR2 YYEKEE (reference sequence). This CDR3 contains 14 residues.

V gene TRBV19 combines with J gene TRBJ2-7, with 12 nucleotides matching TRBD1. The CDR3 spans 14 residues. The ends lost 5 bases at V and 6 bases at J; junction bases unmatched: 5. The germline CDR1 and CDR2 sequences are LNHDA and SQIVND (reference sequence). The CDR3 DNA follows: TGTGCCAGTAGTTACCGGGACAGGGGGCGCGAGCAGTACTTC. Translation: CASSYRDRGREQYF.

This clonotype was counted only a few times. This sequence joins TRBV24-1 and TRBJ1-5; D not certain. The V end lost 2 bases, the J end lost 5 bases, and 3 bases lay between the germline ends. The germline gives CDR1 KGHDR, CDR2 SFDVKD. The CDR3 has 12 residues. CDR3 in DNA: TGTGCCACCAGTGATTGGGATCAGCCCCAGCATTTT. Translated, it gives CATSDWDQPQHF.

This clonotype came up a few times. The chain uses TRBV20-1 and TRBJ2-7, with D possibly matching TRBD2 (5 bases). From germline, CDR1 is DFQATT and CDR2 SNEGSKA (reference sequence). Trimming took off 3 bases at V and 0 bases at J, with 18 bases between the two ends. The CDR3 spans 16 residues. Written as DNA, the CDR3 is TGCAGTGCTAGCACGTCGTTCTCGGACTTCTCCTACGAGCAGTACTTC. Its protein product is CSASTSFSDFSYEQYF.

This sequence joins TRBV20-1 and TRBJ1-1, with D perhaps TRBD1 (6 bases). Germline V gene sequence: CDR1 DFQATT, CDR2 SNEGSKA (reference sequence). The CDR3 sequence is 16 residues long. V dropped 6 bases and J dropped 0 bases, with 20 bases sitting between them. The DNA of the CDR3 is TGCAGTGCCCTAGGGGGGCTCCCCAGGATGAACACTGAAGCTTTCTTT. Translated: CSALGGLPRMNTEAFF.

V and J are TRBV19 and TRBJ1-5, with 7 bases lining up with TRBD1. Germline CDR1 LNHDA, CDR2 SQIVND (reference sequence). The CDR3 extends over 15 amino acids. The V segment lost 6 bases and the J segment 4 bases; nucleotides outside the gene matches: 9. CDR3 sequence (DNA): TGTGCCAGTAGAACATCCGGGACAGAGAATCAGCCCCAGCATTTT. Protein sequence: CASRTSGTENQPQHF.

This clonotype was seen a few times. This sequence joins TRBV5-1 and TRBJ2-3, with D possibly matching TRBD1 (5 bases). The germline V and J ends were trimmed by 4 bases and 1 base, with 16 bases remaining between them. The CDR3 sequence is 16 residues long. Germline CDR1 SGHRS, CDR2 YFSETQ. CDR3 amino acids: CASSRSPQQGTDTQYF. As DNA, the CDR3 is TGCGCCAGCAGCCGCAGCCCCCAACAGGGCACAGATACGCAGTATTTT.

This sequence joins TRBV6-6 and TRBJ1-1; maybe TRBD1 (5 bases). Germline V gene sequence: CDR1 MNHNY, CDR2 SVGAGI (reference sequence). The CDR3 totals 14 residues. V was clipped by 0 bases and J by 8 bases, with 13 bases between them. The CDR3 protein is CASSYSAIRGEAFF. DNA of the CDR3: TGTGCCAGCAGTTACTCGGCTATAAGGGGAGAAGCTTTCTTT.

The chain uses TRBV5-6 and TRBJ2-1; the match to TRBD2 covers 10 bases. The CDR3 contains 15 residues. Germline CDR1 SGHDT, CDR2 YYEEEE. Trimming at V came to 0 bases and at J to 9 bases, leaving 6 bases not matched to a gene. The CDR3 loop is CASSLGLAGVGEQFF. DNA for the CDR3: TGTGCCAGCAGCTTGGGGCTAGCGGGAGTCGGTGAGCAGTTCTTC. The full variable domain, completed using reference TRBV5-6 and TRBJ2-1, is DAGVTQSPTHLIKTRGQQVTLRCSPKSGHDTVSWYQQALGQGPQFIFQYYEEEERQRGNFPDRFSGHQFPNYSSELNVNALLLGDSALYLCASSLGLAGVGEQFFGPGTRLTVL.

This chain joins TRBV12-3 or TRBV12-4 and TRBJ1-5; maybe TRBD1 (6 bases). V was shortened by 2 bases and J by 2 bases, with 7 bases between the two germline ends. The CDR3 has 14 amino acids. The CDR3 spells CASSLKGGNQPQHF. CDR3 bases: TGTGCCAGCAGTTTAAAGGGGGGCAATCAGCCCCAGCATTTT.

This clonotype was observed a handful of times. The chain uses TRBV6-1 and TRBJ1-6; D possibly corresponds to TRBD1 (5 bases). V was shortened by 8 bases and J by 9 bases, with 17 bases between the two germline ends. CDR3 length: 14 residues. CDR1 and CDR2 (germline): MNHNS, SASEGT. CDR3 DNA: TGTGCCAGCGGGGGTGGGGATAACGGTTCACCCCTCCACTTT. Translated: CASGGGDNGSPLHF.

This clonotype came up once. The junction departs from the called germline gene at one end, perhaps through a read error. This rearrangement joins TRBV5-1 to TRBJ1-5; D not resolved. This CDR3 contains 15 residues. The V gene's germline CDR1 is SGHRS and CDR2 YFSETQ. As DNA, the CDR3 is TGCGCCGGCAGCGAAGGCTCCTATAGCAATCAGCCCCAGCATTTT. This sequence encodes CAGSEGSYSNQPQHF.

The J gene is TRBJ2-1, the V gene TRBV5-1, with D perhaps TRBD2 (6 bases). This CDR3 contains 14 residues. Germline values: CDR1 SGHRS, CDR2 YFSETQ. V shed 2 bases and J shed 5 bases, with 11 bases lying between them. The CDR3 sequence: CASSLPGLHNEQFF. The CDR3 nucleotides read TGCGCCAGCAGCTTACCGGGACTCCACAATGAGCAGTTCTTC.

The genes are TRBV6-6 and TRBJ2-3, with D maybe TRBD1 (6 bases). Germline V gives CDR1 MNHNY, CDR2 SVGAGI (reference sequence). V lost 6 bases and J lost 2, with 15 bases in between. This CDR3 has 15 residues. CDR3 loop: CASRLGTRVTDTQYF. DNA of the CDR3: TGTGCCAGCAGGTTAGGGACACGAGTCACAGATACGCAGTATTTT.

The CDR3 DNA reads as TGCAGTGCTAGAGGGGGTACGAACACTGAAGCTTTCTTT. Protein: CSARGGTNTEAFF. This rearrangement joins TRBV20-1 to TRBJ1-1; D is unresolved. Trimming left V 1 base short and J 1 base short, with 7 bases between. Germline V gives CDR1 DFQATT, CDR2 SNEGSKA (reference sequence). There are 13 residues in the CDR3.

This clonotype was observed a handful of times. This chain uses TRBV29-1 with TRBJ2-3, with D perhaps TRBD1 (5 bases). Trimming pared 4 bases from V and 1 base from J, leaving 9 bases between. CDR3 length: 13 residues. The germline V gene encodes CDR1 SQVTM and CDR2 ANQGSEA. Here the CDR3 reads CSVGLGGTDTQYF. The CDR3 DNA reads TGCAGCGTTGGATTAGGGGGCACAGATACGCAGTATTTT.

This chain uses TRBV20-1 with TRBJ2-5; 8 bases are a match to TRBD2. The trim removed 2 bases at V and 7 bases at J, leaving 9 bases unmatched. CDR1 is DFQATT and CDR2 is SNEGSKA in the germline V gene (reference sequence). This CDR3 is 14 amino acids long. The CDR3 loop reads CSARPSGTRGTQYF. CDR3 DNA: TGCAGTGCTAGACCGTCCGGGACTAGAGGGACCCAGTACTTC.